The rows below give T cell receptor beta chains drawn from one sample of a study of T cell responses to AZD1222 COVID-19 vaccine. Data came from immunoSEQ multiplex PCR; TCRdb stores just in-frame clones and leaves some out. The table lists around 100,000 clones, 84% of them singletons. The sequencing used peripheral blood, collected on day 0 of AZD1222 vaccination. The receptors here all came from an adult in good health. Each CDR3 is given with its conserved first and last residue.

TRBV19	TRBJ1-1	CASTPEWRTEAFF
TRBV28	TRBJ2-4	CASSFTGATNIQYF
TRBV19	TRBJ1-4	CASHSGQREKLFF
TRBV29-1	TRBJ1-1	CSVAGTGAGNTEAFF
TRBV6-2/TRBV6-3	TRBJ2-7	CASSYGRQAATEQYF
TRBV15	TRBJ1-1	CATSRNTGAMNTEAFF
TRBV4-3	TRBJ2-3	CASSSLAHYGSTDTQYF
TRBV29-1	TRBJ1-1	CSVESRLMNTEAFF
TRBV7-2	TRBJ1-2	CASSLSSYLTLNYGYTF
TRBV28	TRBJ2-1	CASSFGGSRSYNEQFF
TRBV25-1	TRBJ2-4	CASSDTTGKAKNIQYF
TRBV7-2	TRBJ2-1	CASSPSGYPSYNEQFF
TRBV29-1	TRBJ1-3	CSGTNSGNTIYF
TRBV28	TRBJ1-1	CASRLTGGGPMNTEAFF
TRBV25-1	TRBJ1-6	CASSILDRNSPLHF
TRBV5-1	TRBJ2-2	CASSLEASRVGELFF
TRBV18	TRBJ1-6	CASSLAPGQGNNSPLHF
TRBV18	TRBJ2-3	CASSRTGTRTDTQYF
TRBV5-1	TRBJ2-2	CASRDGTSGSNTGELFF
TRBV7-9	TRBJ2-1	CASSLASGEGNEQFF
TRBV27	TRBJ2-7	CASSLGARAYEQYF
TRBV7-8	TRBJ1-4	CASSLKEGANEKLFF
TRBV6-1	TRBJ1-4	CASSEPQAGAVKEKLFF